This is a list of T cell receptor beta chains from one sample in a study. Using immunoSEQ multiplex PCR, the repertoire was profiled, and TCRdb retains in-frame clones only, with some absent. The sample has under 65,000 clones, over 90% seen once. Sequencing was performed on PBMCs. The source is a man in his forties with rheumatoid arthritis. CDR3s include the opening cysteine and the closing phenylalanine or tryptophan. D genes are given only for firm matches. Size values are once, few and many counts, or a class for expanded clones, and some rows have none.

V	size	J	D	DNA	CDR3
TRBV19	.	TRBJ2-1	TRBD1	TGTGCCAGTAGTTTAAGGACAGGTACCTCCAATGAGCAGTTCTTC	CASSLRTGTSNEQFF
TRBV28	.	TRBJ2-5	.	TGTGCCAGCAGTTTATCTGGGGGGGGGCTTGAGACCCAGTACTTC	CASSLSGGGLETQYF
TRBV12-3/TRBV12-4	.	TRBJ1-2	.	TGTGCCAGCAGTTTGACAGCTAACTATGGCTACACCTTC	CASSLTANYGYTF
TRBV27	.	TRBJ1-2	.	TGTGCCAGCAGGGGGCAGGGGTACTATGGCTACACCTTC	CASRGQGYYGYTF
TRBV20-1	.	TRBJ2-7	.	TGCAGTGCTGGACGGGGTGAGCAGTACTTC	CSAGRGEQYF
TRBV20-1	.	TRBJ1-2	.	TGCAGTGCCCTGAGAGGCTACACCTTC	CSALRGYTF
TRBV3-1/TRBV3-2	.	TRBJ1-5	.	TGTGCCAGCAGCCAAGAGGGGTCTCAGCCCCAGCATTTT	CASSQEGSQPQHF
TRBV6-2/TRBV6-3	once	TRBJ2-7	.	TGTGCCAGCAGTTACTCGGACTCTTCCTACGAGCAGTACTTC	CASSYSDSSYEQYF
TRBV3-1/TRBV3-2	.	TRBJ2-3	.	TGTGCCAGCAGCCGCCTCCCAGATACGCAGTATTTT	CASSRLPDTQYF
TRBV6-5	.	TRBJ2-7	TRBD2	TGTGCCACCTCAAGGTGGCGGGGGGCCTACGAGCAGTACTTC	CATSRWRGAYEQYF
TRBV28	.	TRBJ2-7	.	TGTGCCAGCAGTGGACAGAACTCCTACGAGCAGTACTTC	CASSGQNSYEQYF
TRBV28	.	TRBJ1-5	.	TGTGCCAGCAGTTTAGAGCAGCCCCAGCATTTT	CASSLEQPQHF
TRBV5-1	.	TRBJ2-7	.	TGCGCCAGCAGCTTGGGGCCAGGGGGGAGCTACGAGCAGTACTTC	CASSLGPGGSYEQYF
TRBV4-2	.	TRBJ1-6	TRBD1	TGTGCCAGCAGCCAAGATTCACCGACAGGGGGTTCACCCCTCCACTTT	CASSQDSPTGGSPLHF
TRBV30	.	TRBJ1-2	TRBD1	TGTGCCTGGATGGGACAGGGGAGCGGCTATGGCTACACCTTC	CAWMGQGSGYGYTF
TRBV3-1/TRBV3-2	.	TRBJ2-2	TRBD2	TGTGCCAGCAGTAGGGGACTAGCGGGTTCTCTGAACACCGGGGAGCTGTTTTTT	CASSRGLAGSLNTGELFF
TRBV19	.	TRBJ2-2	.	TGTGCCAGTAGTATCTCGGGGGGCGGCACCGGGGAGCTGTTTTTT	CASSISGGGTGELFF
TRBV5-1	.	TRBJ1-5	.	TGCGCCAGCAGCTTGGGACAGCCCTTAAATCAGCCCCAGCATTTT	CASSLGQPLNQPQHF
TRBV3-1/TRBV3-2	.	TRBJ2-1	.	TGTGCCAGCAGCCAAGCCACAGGGTTTGAAGAGCAGTTCTTC	CASSQATGFEEQFF
TRBV6-2/TRBV6-3	once	TRBJ2-3	.	TGTGCCAGCAGTTCCAGGTGGCGAGATACGCAGTATTTT	CASSSRWRDTQYF
TRBV9	.	TRBJ1-4	.	TGTGCCAGCAGCGTAGTACAGACAACTAATGAAAAACTGTTTTTT	CASSVVQTTNEKLFF
TRBV5-6	.	TRBJ2-2	.	TGTGCCAGCAGCTTGCCCTCGAACACCGGGGAGCTGTTTTTT	CASSLPSNTGELFF
TRBV6-5	.	TRBJ1-1	.	TGTGCCAGCAGCGTGCAGGGAACTGAAGCTTTCTTT	CASSVQGTEAFF
TRBV19	.	TRBJ2-6	TRBD2	TGTGCCAGTAGTATAGGCGGGGGTGGTTCTGGGGCCAACGTCCTGACTTTC	CASSIGGGGSGANVLTF
TRBV29-1	.	TRBJ2-1	.	TGCAGCGTTGAGCGTGGGTACAATGAGCAGTTCTTC	CSVERGYNEQFF
TRBV6-5	few	TRBJ2-1	TRBD2	TGTGCCAGCAGTTACCGGGGCGGGAGGGCCAATGAGCAGTTCTTC	CASSYRGGRANEQFF
TRBV30	.	TRBJ1-3	.	TGTGCCTGGGGGGCAGGGCTCTCTGGAAACACCATATATTTT	CAWGAGLSGNTIYF
TRBV2	.	TRBJ1-4	.	TGTGCCAGCGATGGGAGACTTGCAACTAATGAAAAACTGTTTTTT	CASDGRLATNEKLFF
TRBV24-1	.	TRBJ2-5	TRBD1	TGTGCCACCAGTGACGCCCCGGGACAGGGGAAAGAGACCCAGTACTTC	CATSDAPGQGKETQYF
TRBV7-9	.	TRBJ1-1	.	TGTGCCAGCAGCTTGGGGGTGGGCACTGAAGCTTTCTTT	CASSLGVGTEAFF
TRBV6-6	.	TRBJ2-1	.	TGTGCCAGCAGTTACGACCTTTGGAATGAGCAGTTCTTC	CASSYDLWNEQFF
TRBV5-4	few	TRBJ1-3	.	TGTGCCAGCAGCTTCGCTCGGGGGGACACCATATATTTT	CASSFARGDTIYF
TRBV7-2	.	TRBJ2-1	TRBD1	TGTGCCAGCAGCCCGCGACAGGGATCCTACAATGAGCAGTTCTTC	CASSPRQGSYNEQFF
TRBV28	.	TRBJ2-7	.	TGTGCCAGCAGCACTTTCCGGGTTTTGACCTACGAGCAGTACTTC	CASSTFRVLTYEQYF
TRBV30	.	TRBJ2-7	.	TGTGCCCAGGGGGGACCCACCTACGAGCAGTACTTC	CAQGGPTYEQYF
TRBV27	.	TRBJ2-7	TRBD2	TGTGCCAGCAGTTCCGGGACTAGCGGGAGGGACGAGCAGTACTTC	CASSSGTSGRDEQYF
TRBV19	.	TRBJ1-6	TRBD1	TGTGCCAGTAGTACTCAACAGGGGGCATATTCACCCCTCCACTTT	CASSTQQGAYSPLHF